The present T cell receptor (beta chain) was sequenced within a study of blood T cell repertoires in COVID-19. About the study: Samples came from the United States, Italy and Spain, spanning acute and convalescent COVID-19. T cells, B-cell-depleted T cells, or PBMCs provided the cDNA or gDNA that served as material.

CDR1 is SEHNR and CDR2 is FQNEAQ in the germline V gene (reference sequence). V lost 4 bases to trimming and J lost 2 bases; unmatched junction nucleotides: 6. The CDR3 is made up of 16 amino acids. The method was immunoSEQ multiplex PCR; TCRdb's version includes in-frame clones alone and lacks a portion of them. The sample has over 25,000 clones, 84% seen once; the top ten hold approximately 10%. The chain is built from TRBV7-9 and TRBJ2-3, with 10 bases lining up with TRBD2. The source of this sequence is an elderly man with active COVID-19. Sequenced sample: peripheral blood. The DNA of the CDR3 is TGTGCCAGCAGCTCGTTGCTAGCGGGGGTCACAGATACGCAGTATTTT. This gives the protein CASSSLLAGVTDTQYF. Full variable domain (rest looked up from reference TRBV7-9 and TRBJ2-3): DTGVSQNPRHKITKRGQNVTFRCDPISEHNRLYWYRQTLGQGPEFLTYFQNEAQLEKSRLLSDRFSAERPKGSFSTLEIQRTEQGDSAMYLCASSSLLAGVTDTQYFGPGTRLTVL.